A selection of T cell receptor beta chains follows, all from one sample in a study of T cells in localized non-small cell lung cancer. Clones were read by immunoSEQ multiplex PCR, and TCRdb kept only the in-frame ones, dropping some. The sample carries tens of thousands of clones, roughly 90% recorded once. This material consisted of peripheral blood, taken before any cancer treatment. All receptors derive from a female donor over 55 with stage I lung adenocarcinoma. The CDR3 runs from the conserved cysteine through the conserved F or W. The order of the fields is V gene, J gene, CDR3 protein.

TRBV30,TRBJ2-1,CAWSPPLGTLYRSYNEQFF
TRBV27,TRBJ2-3,CASSSGRGRADTQYF
TRBV19,TRBJ1-2,CASSIGPYYGYTF
TRBV14,TRBJ2-1,CASSQDHNVGEQFF
TRBV19,TRBJ1-6,CASSYGARGHSPLHF
TRBV18,TRBJ2-1,CASSPPEGLRSSYNEQFF
TRBV5-1,TRBJ2-5,CASSSRVAGSETQYF
TRBV29-1,TRBJ2-2,CSLNSDPFDTGELFF
TRBV9,TRBJ1-2,CASSAEGTGTGGSGYTF
TRBV5-4,TRBJ2-1,CASSSGGYNEQFF
TRBV28,TRBJ1-4,CASRTNEKLFF
TRBV29-1,TRBJ1-2,CSVVYVPGGYTF
TRBV6-1,TRBJ1-6,CASSEVGGASYNSPLHF
TRBV6-1,TRBJ1-4,CASSVTAPTNEKLFF
TRBV29-1,TRBJ2-2,CSVDRGPGELFF
TRBV11-2,TRBJ2-7,CASSPINRPGQGYEQYF
TRBV5-1,TRBJ1-3,CASSPGTPGNTIYF
TRBV19,TRBJ2-7,CASSIRDSQYRYF
TRBV11-2,TRBJ1-3,CASSFPSGNTIYF
TRBV27,TRBJ2-1,CASSLSLAGSSYNEQFF
TRBV30,TRBJ1-6,CAWGFFLNSPLHF
TRBV4-3,TRBJ2-3,CASSRGDLGADTQYF
TRBV6-1,TRBJ2-6,CASSLSSGANVLTF
TRBV7-9,TRBJ2-5,CASTMSEGFGYF